These T cell receptor beta chains were read from a single sample in a study of blood T cells in healthy people across ages. TCRdb itself ran the 5' RACE reads through MiXCR, one entry per CDR3 protein. The sample includes some 1.4 million distinct CDR3 sequences, 42% of them seen just once. Source material: blood. These receptors were obtained from a woman younger than 35 in good health. The CDR3 runs from the conserved cysteine through the conserved F or W. D genes are given only for firm matches. The size entry is marked missing in some rows and otherwise reads once, few, many or a size class.

d_call | j_call | v_call | cdr3_length | clone_size | cdr3_nt | cdr3_aa
TRBD1 | TRBJ2-7 | TRBV25-1 | 13 | - | TGTGCCAGCAGACAGGGGTTCGACAATGAGCAGTACTTC | CASRQGFDNEQYF
TRBD1 | TRBJ2-3 | TRBV25-1 | 16 | - | TGTGCCAGCAGTGCTCAGGGGGACAGGGTGTCAGATACGCAGTATTTT | CASSAQGDRVSDTQYF
- | TRBJ2-1 | TRBV7-2 | 13 | - | TGTGCCAGCAGCGTAGGGGTCAGCGATGAGCAGTTCTTC | CASSVGVSDEQFF
- | TRBJ1-1 | TRBV29-1 | 13 | few | TGCAGCGTTGAAGTATCGGTGAACACTGAAGCTTTCTTT | CSVEVSVNTEAFF
- | TRBJ1-2 | TRBV20-1 | 13 | few | TGCAGTGCTAGAGCGGCCAGGGCGGATGGCTACACCTTC | CSARAARADGYTF
- | TRBJ2-4 | TRBV28 | 12 | - | TGTGCCAGCAGTCCTGCAGGGAACATTCAGTACTTC | CASSPAGNIQYF
- | TRBJ1-2 | TRBV7-9 | 17 | - | TGTGCCAGCAGCCAAATATGGACAGATCGGACTAACTATGGCTACACCTTC | CASSQIWTDRTNYGYTF
TRBD1 | TRBJ2-7 | TRBV25-1 | 16 | few | TGTGCCAGCAGTGAATCTCGGGCAGGGGGCTTTGACGAGCAGTACTTC | CASSESRAGGFDEQYF
TRBD1 | TRBJ1-6 | TRBV2 | 16 | - | TGTGCCAGCAGTCGTACCATGGACAGGGGCAATTCACCCCTCCACTTT | CASSRTMDRGNSPLHF
- | TRBJ2-5 | TRBV12-3/TRBV12-4 | 11 | few | TGTGCCAGCAGTTTTTCCGGCTCCCAGTACTTC | CASSFSGSQYF
TRBD1 | TRBJ1-1 | TRBV20-1 | 13 | few | TGCAGTGCTAGGCCAGGGGGATTGACTGAAGCTTTCTTT | CSARPGGLTEAFF
- | TRBJ2-4 | TRBV30 | 14 | once | TGTGCCTGGACTGGTACAGGGATAACAAACATTCAGTACTTC | CAWTGTGITNIQYF
TRBD2 | TRBJ2-5 | TRBV4-1 | 17 | - | TGCGCCAGCAGCCAAGGATTGAGGGCGGGACTAAACAATGAGCAGTACTTC | CASSQGLRAGLNNEQYF
- | TRBJ2-1 | TRBV10-1 | 14 | - | TGCGCCAGCAGTATATCGAGCTCCTACAATGAGCAGTTCTTC | CASSISSSYNEQFF
- | TRBJ2-1 | TRBV6-1 | 18 | - | TGTGCCAGCAGTGAAAAGGGAATCAGGGGCCCTTCCTACAATGAGCAGTTCTTC | CASSEKGIRGPSYNEQFF
TRBD2 | TRBJ2-7 | TRBV3-1 | 17 | few | TGTGCCAGCAGCCAAGATTCGGGACTAGCGGAGCACTACGAGCAGTACTTC | CASSQDSGLAEHYEQYF
TRBD1 | TRBJ1-2 | TRBV28 | 13 | - | TGTGCCATCCGGGACAGGGTCACCTATGGCTACACCTTC | CAIRDRVTYGYTF
- | TRBJ2-1 | TRBV2 | 13 | - | TGTGCCAGCAGGGAGGACTCTAGGGGTGAGCAGTTCTTC | CASREDSRGEQFF
- | TRBJ2-7 | TRBV4-1 | 12 | many | TGCGCCAGCAGCCAAGATGTGTACGAGCAGTACTTC | CASSQDVYEQYF
- | TRBJ2-3 | TRBV20-1 | 14 | few | TGCAGTCCCCGGGACTCCCATACCACAGATACGCAGTATTTT | CSPRDSHTTDTQYF
- | TRBJ1-1 | TRBV6-5 | 12 | - | TGTGCCAGCAGTTACTCGGGACGGGAAGCTTTCTTT | CASSYSGREAFF
- | TRBJ2-7 | TRBV10-3 | 13 | - | TGTGCCATCAGGGAGACACTGTCCTACGAGCAGTACTTC | CAIRETLSYEQYF
- | TRBJ2-7 | TRBV29-1 | 13 | - | TGCAGCGTCATGACGACAGTGTCCTACGAGCAGTACTTC | CSVMTTVSYEQYF
- | TRBJ2-1 | TRBV5-1 | 16 | - | TGCGCCAGCAGCCTGAACCCGGGACTCCCTAGGGGTGAGCAGTTCTTC | CASSLNPGLPRGEQFF
- | TRBJ2-7 | TRBV9 | 14 | few | TGTGCCAGCAGCGTAGACGGGAAAGGGGACGAGCAGTACTTC | CASSVDGKGDEQYF
TRBD1 | TRBJ2-7 | TRBV9 | 15 | few | TGTGCCAGCAGCGTAGGAGGGACAGGGTACACCGAGCAGTACTTC | CASSVGGTGYTEQYF
- | TRBJ2-7 | TRBV7-9 | 15 | - | TGTGCCAGCAGCCTCAAGGGCGGCGACTCCTACGAGCAGTACTTC | CASSLKGGDSYEQYF
- | TRBJ2-5 | TRBV27 | 16 | - | TGTGCCAGCAGTTCTCCACAAGGCGCCTCACAAGAGACCCAGTACTTC | CASSSPQGASQETQYF
TRBD1 | TRBJ2-7 | TRBV4-1 | 16 | - | TGCGTCAGCAGCCAAAATCCGGGACAGGGTGTAAGCGAGCAGTACTTC | CVSSQNPGQGVSEQYF
- | TRBJ1-2 | TRBV27 | 17 | few | TGTGCCAGCAGTTTATCGTCTTGGGGGGGGCGCAGCTATGGCTACACCTTC | CASSLSSWGGRSYGYTF
TRBD1 | TRBJ1-1 | TRBV20-1 | 16 | - | TGCAGGCAAGTCCGAGGGACAGGTCTAGGTGGCACTGAAGCTTTCTTT | CRQVRGTGLGGTEAFF
- | TRBJ1-1 | TRBV12-3/TRBV12-4 | 15 | - | TGTGCCAGCAGCTTGCTCCTTGCCCCAAACACTGAAGCTTTCTTT | CASSLLLAPNTEAFF
TRBD1 | TRBJ2-7 | TRBV25-1 | 15 | few | TGTGCCAGCAGTGATGTGGACAGGGTCGACGGCGAGCAGTACTTC | CASSDVDRVDGEQYF
- | TRBJ2-5 | TRBV9 | 16 | - | TGTGCCAGCAGCGCACCGGGACGAGCGGCACAAGAGACCCAGTACTTC | CASSAPGRAAQETQYF
- | TRBJ1-3 | TRBV2 | 16 | - | TGTGCCAGCCTATTTGGGCAGGTCTCCTCTGGAAACACCATATATTTT | CASLFGQVSSGNTIYF
- | TRBJ2-1 | TRBV15 | 15 | few | TGTGCCACCAGCAGAGAAGTTGGCTCCTACAATGAGCAGTTCTTC | CATSREVGSYNEQFF
TRBD1 | TRBJ1-2 | TRBV10-3 | 17 | - | TGTGCCATCACCCAATCCCCGGGACAGGGGGCTAACTATGGCTACACCTTC | CAITQSPGQGANYGYTF
TRBD1 | TRBJ2-2 | TRBV29-1 | 14 | - | TGCAGCGTTGAAATTGGGACAGGGTCCGGGGAGCTGTTTTTT | CSVEIGTGSGELFF
- | TRBJ2-7 | TRBV12-3/TRBV12-4 | 14 | - | TGTGCCAGCGGCTCCCGGGGCCTTTTCTACGAGCAGTACTTC | CASGSRGLFYEQYF
- | TRBJ1-4 | TRBV27 | 15 | - | TGTGCCAGCAGTTTAGGGGGGCCTACTAATGAAAAACTGTTTTTT | CASSLGGPTNEKLFF
TRBD2 | TRBJ2-3 | TRBV6-2/TRBV6-3 | 18 | - | TGTGCCAGCAGCCCACTAGCGGGAGGGCCTTTTGCCACAGATACGCAGTATTTT | CASSPLAGGPFATDTQYF
TRBD2 | TRBJ2-1 | TRBV6-1 | 16 | - | TGTGCCAGCAGGGGACTAGCGGGAACCCTTGGCGATGAGCAGTTCTTC | CASRGLAGTLGDEQFF